Detailed here is one TCR beta chain. Its antigen is not identified. The V gene end was trimmed by 8 bases and the J gene end by 7 bases; junction bases not matched to a gene: 20. From germline, CDR1 is SEHNR and CDR2 FQNEAQ (reference sequence). The CDR3 totals 16 residues. These data are taken from a study of memory CD8 T cells in hepatitis C reinfection. Study at large: Peak reinfection sampling occurred 3 to 8 weeks after detected reinfection.

Assay used: immunoSEQ multiplex PCR; TCRdb lists only in-frame clones, some missing. The profile covers some 40,000 clones, with 85% to 90% appearing a single time and around 1.2% taken by the ten largest. Time point denoted: peak reinfection, 3 to 8 weeks after reinfection detection. No in vitro expansion preceded TCR sequencing of the sorted cells. The Montreal HEPCO cohort supplied donors who inject drugs. Findings and limits, study-wide: Conclusions on public clonotypes and secondary clearance were not definitive with five donors.

Input material: naive CD8+ T cells sorted from blood. V and J are TRBV7-9 and TRBJ2-7, with 7 bases identical to TRBD2. The source of this sequence is a man between 18 and 35 years old with hepatitis C virus infection. The CDR3 region is CASGDSLAALNREQYF. In DNA form, the CDR3 reads TGTGCCAGCGGCGACAGTCTAGCGGCTCTAAACCGGGAGCAGTACTTC.